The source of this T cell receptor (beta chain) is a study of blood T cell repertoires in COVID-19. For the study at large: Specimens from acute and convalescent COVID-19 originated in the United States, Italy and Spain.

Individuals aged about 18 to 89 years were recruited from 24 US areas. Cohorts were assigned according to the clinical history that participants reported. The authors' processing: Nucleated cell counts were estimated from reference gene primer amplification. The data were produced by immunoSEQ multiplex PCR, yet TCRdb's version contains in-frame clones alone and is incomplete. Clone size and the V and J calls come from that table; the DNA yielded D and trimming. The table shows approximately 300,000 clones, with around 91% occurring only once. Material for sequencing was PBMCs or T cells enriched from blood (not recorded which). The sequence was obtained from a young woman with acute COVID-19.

The DNA of the CDR3 is TGCGCCAGCAGCTTGGCCTCCCCCGTGAACACTGAAGCTTTCTTT. It yields the protein CASSLASPVNTEAFF. This chain joins TRBV5-1 and TRBJ1-1; D ambiguous. This CDR3 is built from 15 residues. Germline V gene sequence: CDR1 SGHRS, CDR2 YFSETQ. V lost 0 bases to trimming and J lost 0 bases, with 9 bases between them.